The next 20 T cell receptor beta chains were all read from a single sample in a study of blood T cell repertoires in COVID-19. Only in-frame clones appear in the TCRdb table, and some are missing; sequencing was by immunoSEQ multiplex PCR. The table records 81,000 or so clones, about 89% of them present only once. Sequencing input: peripheral blood. These receptors came from a man in his 70s with active or convalescent COVID-19.

In DNA form, the CDR3 reads TGCGCCAGCGGACAGGGGGCCGGGGAGCTGTTTTTT. Translated: CASGQGAGELFF. The chain recombines TRBV10-2 with TRBJ2-2, with 10 bases aligning to TRBD1. Germline trimming cut 8 bases from V and 6 bases from J; bases unmatched to any gene: 0. CDR3 length: 12 residues. CDR1 and CDR2 (germline): WSHSY, SAAADI.

The V and J genes are TRBV5-1 and TRBJ1-3; possibly TRBD1 for D (5 bases). V lost 4 bases, J lost 4 bases, and 18 bases lay in between. CDR1 SGHRS and CDR2 YFSETQ come from the germline V gene. This CDR3 contains 16 residues. The CDR3 DNA sequence: TGCGCCAGCAGCCTCTGGGGGGAATCTTCCGGAAACACCATATATTTT. It codes for CASSLWGESSGNTIYF.

The chain couples TRBV6-5 to TRBJ2-7; no clear D gene. This CDR3 has 14 amino acids. The ends were cut back, 8 bases at V and 0 bases at J, with 14 bases in the middle. The V gene's germline CDR1 is MNHEY and CDR2 SVGAGI. CDR3 sequence reads: CASDRQRSSYEQYF. Written as DNA, the CDR3 is TGTGCCAGCGACCGTCAGCGTAGCTCCTACGAGCAGTACTTC.

The J gene is TRBJ2-3, the V gene TRBV5-1, with 9 bases fitting TRBD2. J was trimmed by 5 bases and V by 4 bases; bases with no gene match: 5. CDR1 SGHRS and CDR2 YFSETQ come from the germline V gene. The CDR3 extends over 14 amino acids. The CDR3 spells CASSVAGVEDTQYF. CDR3 DNA sequence: TGCGCCAGCAGCGTAGCGGGGGTGGAAGATACGCAGTATTTT.

This clone appeared a single time. The V and J genes are TRBV18 and TRBJ2-1; 7 bases align to TRBD2. The length of the CDR3 is 15 residues. J lost 4 bases, V lost 3 bases, and 6 bases had no gene match. Germline loops: CDR1 KGHSH, CDR2 LQKENI. CDR3 protein: CASSPFGGKYNEQFF. CDR3 bases: TGTGCCAGCTCACCGTTCGGGGGGAAATACAATGAGCAGTTCTTC.

The chain employs TRBV30 and TRBJ2-3; 7 nucleotides line up with TRBD1. The CDR3 loop spans 12 amino acids. The J segment lost 4 bases and the V segment lost 6 bases, leaving 4 bases of the junction unmatched. Germline V lookup: CDR1 GTSNPN, CDR2 SVGIG (reference sequence). CDR3 sequence: CACITGADTQYF. Here the CDR3 DNA reads TGTGCCTGTATTACAGGGGCAGATACGCAGTATTTT.

This chain links TRBV5-1 with TRBJ2-5; TRBD2 might be the D (7 bases). V shed 4 bases and J shed 6 bases, with 16 bases lying between them. The CDR3 covers 14 residues. CDR1 and CDR2 (germline): SGHRS, YFSETQ. CDR3 DNA sequence: TGCGCCAGCAGCGTCGGGGCGGGGGCAAAGACCCAGTACTTC. Amino acids: CASSVGAGAKTQYF.

The gene calls are TRBV11-2 and TRBJ2-7; D is unclear. The CDR3 has 11 residues. Germline CDR1 SGHAT, CDR2 FQNNGV. Trimming cost V 7 bases and J 1 base, with 5 bases left between them. The CDR3 DNA reads TGTGCCAGCACCCGGTCCTACGAGCAGTACTTC. Residues: CASTRSYEQYF. The entire variable domain, with the rest obtained from reference TRBV11-2 and TRBJ2-7, is as follows: EAGVAQSPRYKIIEKRQSVAFWCNPISGHATLYWYQQILGQGPKLLIQFQNNGVVDDSQLPKDRFSAERLKGVDSTLKIQPAKLEDSAVYLCASTRSYEQYFGPGTRLTVT.

The V and J genes are TRBV4-1 and TRBJ1-3; a weak D match, TRBD1 (5 bases). CDR3 length: 14 residues. The germline V gene encodes CDR1 MGHRA and CDR2 YSYEKL. The V end lost 4 bases, the J end lost 1 base, and 8 bases lay between the germline ends. CDR3 region: CASSPRGSGNTIYF. The CDR3 coding sequence is TGCGCCAGCAGCCCCCGGGGGTCTGGAAACACCATATATTTT.

J is TRBJ1-1 and V is TRBV19; 9 bases are a match to TRBD1. The length of the CDR3 is 16 residues. V was pared by 7 bases and J by 1 base, with 10 bases of the junction left unmatched. Germline values: CDR1 LNHDA, CDR2 SQIVND (reference sequence). The CDR3 DNA reads as TGTGCCAGTACCTCACACCCGGGACAGGGGAACACTGAAGCTTTCTTT. Protein sequence: CASTSHPGQGNTEAFF.

The chain joins TRBV5-1 to TRBJ1-6; tentatively, D is TRBD1 (5 bases). Germline-derived CDR1 and CDR2 are SGHRS and YFSETQ. The V and J ends lost 4 bases and 10 bases respectively, with 15 bases between them. This CDR3 is 14 amino acids long. This CDR3 reads CASSLGGGGSPLHF. CDR3 DNA: TGCGCCAGCAGCCTGGGTGGGGGAGGGTCACCCCTCCACTTT.

The chain carries TRBV3-1 (or the pseudogene TRBV3-2) and TRBJ1-5; D call uncertain. Germline loops: CDR1 LGHDT, CDR2 YNNKEL (reference sequence). CDR3 length: 17 amino acids. Trimming took 1 base from V and 0 from J, leaving 13 bases between them. CDR3 sequence reads: CASSQAPCRSSNQPQHF. CDR3 nucleotides: TGTGCCAGCAGCCAAGCTCCCTGCAGGTCTAGCAATCAGCCCCAGCATTTT.

With respect to this clone: Additional DNA sequences in this sample encode the identical CDR3. The chain combines TRBV5-4 with TRBJ2-3; D gene ambiguous. From germline, CDR1 is SGHNT and CDR2 YYREEE (reference sequence). The V gene lost 1 base and the J gene lost 0 bases, with 6 bases spanning the gap. CDR3 length equals 14 residues. The CDR3 bases are TGTGCCAGCAGCTTGCCCCTGAGCACAGATACGCAGTATTTT. It yields the protein CASSLPLSTDTQYF.

This chain connects TRBV2 to TRBJ1-5; 8 nucleotides match TRBD1. J lost 4 bases, V lost 2 bases, and 4 bases had no gene match. Germline CDR1 reads SNHLY; CDR2 reads FYNNEI. CDR3 length: 15 residues. The CDR3 protein is CASSEQGARNQPQHF. DNA for the CDR3: TGTGCCAGCAGTGAACAGGGGGCGAGGAATCAGCCCCAGCATTTT.

The V gene is TRBV30, the J gene TRBJ2-3; 8 bases are a match to TRBD1. Trimming took 5 bases from V and 2 from J; bases not matched to a gene: 9. CDR3 length equals 15 residues. CDR1 and CDR2 from the germline V gene are GTSNPN and SVGIG (reference sequence). Written as DNA, the CDR3 is TGTGCCTGGGGGAGACAGGGGCCCCCCACAGATACGCAGTATTTT. Amino acid sequence: CAWGRQGPPTDTQYF.

V gene TRBV11-2 combines with J gene TRBJ1-6, with TRBD1 identical over 11 bases. Germline CDR1 SGHAT, CDR2 FQNNGV. V was clipped by 1 base and J by 6 bases; unmatched bases: 2. This CDR3 region has 16 residues. For the CDR3, the DNA is TGTGCCAGCAGCTTAGGGACAGGGGGCTTTAATTCACCCCTCCACTTT. Translation: CASSLGTGGFNSPLHF.

This chain joins TRBV4-1 and TRBJ1-4, with TRBD1 matching over 7 bases. V was pared by 3 bases and J by 7 bases, with 8 bases of the junction left unmatched. The CDR3 is made up of 15 amino acids. Per germline, CDR1 MGHRA and CDR2 YSYEKL. The CDR3 sequence is CASSQTGLGAEKLFF. In DNA form, the CDR3 reads TGCGCCAGCAGCCAGACAGGGTTAGGGGCTGAAAAACTGTTTTTT.

The chain recombines TRBV5-4 with TRBJ2-1; 10 nucleotides match TRBD2. The J segment lost 2 bases and the V segment lost 0 bases, leaving 2 bases of the junction unmatched. The CDR3 extends over 16 amino acids. The germline V gene encodes CDR1 SGHNT and CDR2 YYREEE (reference sequence). The CDR3 DNA is TGTGCCAGCAGCTTGGGAGCGGGGGGGGCCTACAATGAGCAGTTCTTC. The encoded protein is CASSLGAGGAYNEQFF. Full variable domain (outside the CDR3, taken from reference TRBV5-4 and TRBJ2-1): ETGVTQSPTHLIKTRGQQVTLRCSSQSGHNTVSWYQQALGQGPQFIFQYYREEENGRGNFPPRFSGLQFPNYSSELNVNALELDDSALYLCASSLGAGGAYNEQFFGPGTRLTVL.

This clone was picked up one time. The gene calls are TRBV7-2 and TRBJ2-3; 12 bases fit TRBD2. Germline V gives CDR1 SGHTA, CDR2 FQGNSA. V was pared by 5 bases and J by 6 bases, with 6 bases of the junction left unmatched. The CDR3 contains 15 residues. The CDR3 reads CASSPSGGAMDTQYF. Written as DNA, the CDR3 is TGTGCCAGCAGCCCTAGCGGGGGGGCTATGGATACGCAGTATTTT.

The gene calls are TRBV11-2 and TRBJ1-2; D perhaps matches TRBD1 (6 bases). This CDR3 is 15 amino acids long. CDR1 is SGHAT, CDR2 FQNNGV, per germline. Trimming removed 1 base at V and 2 bases at J, with 11 bases between. The CDR3 region has the DNA TGTGCCAGCAGCTTAGCTGGCGGGGGCAACTATGGCTACACCTTC. Amino acids: CASSLAGGGNYGYTF.